This T cell receptor (beta chain) is drawn from a study of blood T cells in healthy people across ages. The sample holds many counts of this clonotype. V lost 4 bases and J lost 5, with 11 bases in between. The CDR3 consists of 13 residues. CDR1 LGHNA and CDR2 YSLEER come from the germline V gene. Primers used in a second PCR of roughly 6 to 11 cycles were a sample-barcoded 5' primer and a J-beta primer mix. TCRdb itself ran the 5' RACE reads through MiXCR, one entry per CDR3 protein. The sample consists of about 930,000 distinct CDR3 sequences, 25% to 30% of them appearing once. This same sample was also part of a study on T cells of mothers and their children.

The sequenced sample was blood. The genes are TRBV4-3 and TRBJ1-2, with D unclear. The sequence was collected from a woman aged 40 to 50 in good health. The CDR3 is CASSPGVQYGYTF. CDR3 sequence (DNA): TGCGCCAGCAGCCCGGGTGTACAGTATGGCTACACCTTC.